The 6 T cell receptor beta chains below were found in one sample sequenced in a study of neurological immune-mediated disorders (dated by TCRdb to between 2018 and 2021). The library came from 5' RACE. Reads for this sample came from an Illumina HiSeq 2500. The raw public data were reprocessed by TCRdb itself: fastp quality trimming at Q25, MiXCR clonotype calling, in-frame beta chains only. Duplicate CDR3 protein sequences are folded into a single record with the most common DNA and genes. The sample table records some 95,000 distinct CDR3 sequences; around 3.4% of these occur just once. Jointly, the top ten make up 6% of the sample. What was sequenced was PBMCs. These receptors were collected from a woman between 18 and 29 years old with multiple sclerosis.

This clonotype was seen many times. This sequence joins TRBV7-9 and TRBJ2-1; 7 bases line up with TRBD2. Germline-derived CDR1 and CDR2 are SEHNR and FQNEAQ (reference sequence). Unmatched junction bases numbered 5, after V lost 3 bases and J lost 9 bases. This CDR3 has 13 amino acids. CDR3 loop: CASSFGGSGEQFF. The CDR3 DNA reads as TGTGCCAGCAGCTTCGGGGGGTCCGGTGAGCAGTTCTTC.

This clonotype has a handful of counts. CDR3 nucleotide sequence: TGTGCCAGCAGCGTAGCAGGGGACAGGGAAGGGTCACCCCTCCACTTT. This gives the protein CASSVAGDREGSPLHF. The chain combines TRBV9 with TRBJ1-6; 9 positions agree with TRBD1. The ends lost 0 bases at V and 10 bases at J; junction bases unmatched: 8. CDR3 length: 16 amino acids. From germline, CDR1 is SGDLS and CDR2 YYNGEE.

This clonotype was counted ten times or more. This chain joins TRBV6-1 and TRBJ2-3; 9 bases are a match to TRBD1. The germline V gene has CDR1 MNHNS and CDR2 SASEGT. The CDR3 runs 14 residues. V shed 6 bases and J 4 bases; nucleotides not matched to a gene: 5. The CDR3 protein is CASRGTGTADTQYF. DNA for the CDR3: TGTGCCAGCAGGGGGACAGGGACGGCAGATACGCAGTATTTT.

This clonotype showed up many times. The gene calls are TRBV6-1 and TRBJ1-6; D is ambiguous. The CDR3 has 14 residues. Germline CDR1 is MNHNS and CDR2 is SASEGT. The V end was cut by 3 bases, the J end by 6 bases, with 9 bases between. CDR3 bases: TGTGCCAGCAGTGATTTTAGTTCTAATTCACCCCTCCACTTT. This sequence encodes CASSDFSSNSPLHF.

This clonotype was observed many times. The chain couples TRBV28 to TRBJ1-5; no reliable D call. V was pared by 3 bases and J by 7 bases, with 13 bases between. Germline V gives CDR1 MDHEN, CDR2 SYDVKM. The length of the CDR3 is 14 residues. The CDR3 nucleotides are TGTGCCAGCAGTTTTTGGCGGGTAGGCCAGCCCCAGCATTTT. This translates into CASSFWRVGQPQHF.

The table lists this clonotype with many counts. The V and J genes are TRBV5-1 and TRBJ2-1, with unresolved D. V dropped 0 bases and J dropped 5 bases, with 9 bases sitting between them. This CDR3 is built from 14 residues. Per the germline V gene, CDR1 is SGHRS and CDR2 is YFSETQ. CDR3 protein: CASSLGAQDNEQFF. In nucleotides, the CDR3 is TGCGCCAGCAGCTTGGGGGCGCAAGACAATGAGCAGTTCTTC.